This is a list of T cell receptor beta chains from one sample in a study of T cells in Graves' hyperthyroidism and ophthalmopathy. From the multiplex PCR reads, TCRdb called clonotypes with MiXCR, one entry per CDR3 protein. The sample carries some 490,000 distinct CDR3 sequences, roughly 16% recorded once. The sample was blood. The receptor source for this set is a woman aged 25 to 39 with Graves' ophthalmopathy. Each CDR3 is given with its conserved first and last residue. The D gene is left open where the match is weak. The listing skips clone size in some rows; elsewhere it reads once, few, many or a size class.

j_call: TRBJ1-5; v_call: TRBV7-9; d_call: -; clone_size: many; cdr3_nt: TGTGCCAGCAGCCTGACCCTAGCGGATCAGCCCCAGCATTTT; cdr3_aa: CASSLTLADQPQHF
j_call: TRBJ1-1; v_call: TRBV25-1; d_call: TRBD1; clone_size: -; cdr3_nt: TGTGCCAGCAGTGAGAGTAGGGGGCGGAACACTGAAGCTTTCTTT; cdr3_aa: CASSESRGRNTEAFF
j_call: TRBJ2-1; v_call: TRBV10-2; d_call: TRBD2; clone_size: few; cdr3_nt: TGCGCCAGCAGTGGGGGGTGGGAGGGTAGGAATGAGCAGTTCTTC; cdr3_aa: CASSGGWEGRNEQFF
j_call: TRBJ2-7; v_call: TRBV2; d_call: -; clone_size: few; cdr3_nt: TGTGCCAGCAGTTCCGGGATCGTCTCCTACGAGCAGTACTTC; cdr3_aa: CASSSGIVSYEQYF
j_call: TRBJ1-5; v_call: TRBV6-1; d_call: -; clone_size: -; cdr3_nt: TGTGCCAGCAGCCGCACCCCAGGGATCGGGTATTATAGCAATCAGCCCCAGCATTTT; cdr3_aa: CASSRTPGIGYYSNQPQHF
j_call: TRBJ2-4; v_call: TRBV2; d_call: TRBD1; clone_size: many; cdr3_nt: TGTGCCAGCAGTTACGACAGGGACCCCGAAAACATTCAGTACTTC; cdr3_aa: CASSYDRDPENIQYF
j_call: TRBJ2-7; v_call: TRBV27; d_call: TRBD1; clone_size: -; cdr3_nt: TGTGCCAGCAGTGCGGACAGGGCCTACGAGCAGTACTTC; cdr3_aa: CASSADRAYEQYF
j_call: TRBJ2-2; v_call: TRBV6-1; d_call: -; clone_size: -; cdr3_nt: TGTGCCAGCAGTGAAAATCCGGGCTGGATCGGGGAGCTGTTTTTT; cdr3_aa: CASSENPGWIGELFF
j_call: TRBJ2-2; v_call: TRBV2; d_call: -; clone_size: many; cdr3_nt: TGTGCCATACCGGGACAGAACACCGGGGAGCTGTTTTTT; cdr3_aa: CAIPGQNTGELFF
j_call: TRBJ2-1; v_call: TRBV6-2/TRBV6-3; d_call: TRBD1; clone_size: many; cdr3_nt: TGTGCCAGCAGTCCCGGGACAGCCTACAATGAGCAGTTCTTC; cdr3_aa: CASSPGTAYNEQFF
j_call: TRBJ1-1; v_call: TRBV20-1; d_call: TRBD1; clone_size: many; cdr3_nt: TGCAGTGCTCGGAGGGACAGGGGGTCTACGGGGGCTGAAGCTTTCTTT; cdr3_aa: CSARRDRGSTGAEAFF
j_call: TRBJ1-5; v_call: TRBV19; d_call: TRBD1; clone_size: few; cdr3_nt: TGTGCCAGTAGTATCTGGACAGGGGGTAATCAGCCCCAGCATTTT; cdr3_aa: CASSIWTGGNQPQHF
j_call: TRBJ1-2; v_call: TRBV20-1; d_call: -; clone_size: -; cdr3_nt: TGCAGTGCTAGAACGGTAGGGACCCACTATGGCTACACCTTC; cdr3_aa: CSARTVGTHYGYTF
j_call: TRBJ2-3; v_call: TRBV29-1; d_call: TRBD2; clone_size: -; cdr3_nt: TGCAGCTCGACCGGGGGGACGGATACGCAGTATTTT; cdr3_aa: CSSTGGTDTQYF
j_call: TRBJ1-3; v_call: TRBV19; d_call: -; clone_size: few; cdr3_nt: TGTGCCAGTAGTATACGGACAGACCAAACCTCTGGAAACACCATATATTTT; cdr3_aa: CASSIRTDQTSGNTIYF
j_call: TRBJ1-2; v_call: TRBV29-1; d_call: -; clone_size: many; cdr3_nt: TGCAGCGTTGGGGACGGACCTCGCTATGGCTACACCTTC; cdr3_aa: CSVGDGPRYGYTF
j_call: TRBJ2-7; v_call: TRBV6-2/TRBV6-3; d_call: -; clone_size: -; cdr3_nt: TGTGCCAGCAGTGGGGGCATGGGAGAGCAGTACTTC; cdr3_aa: CASSGGMGEQYF
j_call: TRBJ2-1; v_call: TRBV18; d_call: TRBD2; clone_size: many; cdr3_nt: TGTGCCAGCTCACCGGGACTAGCGGAGAGAGAGCAGTTCTTC; cdr3_aa: CASSPGLAEREQFF
j_call: TRBJ2-1; v_call: TRBV30; d_call: TRBD1; clone_size: few; cdr3_nt: TGTGCCTGGGGGGGGACAGGGGGTTTATATGAGCAGTTCTTC; cdr3_aa: CAWGGTGGLYEQFF
j_call: TRBJ2-7; v_call: TRBV3-1; d_call: -; clone_size: many; cdr3_nt: TGTGCCAGCAGCCGGAGAGGGGGGAGGGCTCCCTACGAGCAGTACTTC; cdr3_aa: CASSRRGGRAPYEQYF
j_call: TRBJ2-2; v_call: TRBV6-1; d_call: TRBD2; clone_size: -; cdr3_nt: TGTGCCAGCAGTGCGGGACTAGCGGGAGTACAGCTGTTTTTT; cdr3_aa: CASSAGLAGVQLFF
j_call: TRBJ1-5; v_call: TRBV29-1; d_call: -; clone_size: many; cdr3_nt: TGCAGCGTTGGAAGGGGCAGCCATCAGCCCCAGCATTTT; cdr3_aa: CSVGRGSHQPQHF
j_call: TRBJ1-6; v_call: TRBV2; d_call: -; clone_size: many; cdr3_nt: TGTGCCAGCGGCCGGGACTATAATTCACCCCTCCACTTT; cdr3_aa: CASGRDYNSPLHF
j_call: TRBJ2-2; v_call: TRBV7-2; d_call: -; clone_size: -; cdr3_nt: TGTGCCAGCAGCCCATACAGCATTAGCACCGGGGGGCTGTTTTTT; cdr3_aa: CASSPYSISTGGLFF
j_call: TRBJ2-1; v_call: TRBV20-1; d_call: -; clone_size: many; cdr3_nt: TGCAGTGCCCTTCCAACACGTATCTCCTACAATGAGCAGTTCTTC; cdr3_aa: CSALPTRISYNEQFF
j_call: TRBJ2-1; v_call: TRBV10-3; d_call: TRBD1; clone_size: many; cdr3_nt: TGTGCCATCAGTTATGACAGGGCTGTGAGCAATGAGCAGTTCTTC; cdr3_aa: CAISYDRAVSNEQFF
j_call: TRBJ2-3; v_call: TRBV20-1; d_call: TRBD2; clone_size: many; cdr3_nt: TGCAGTGCTAGGGCGAGCGGGAGGCTGACAGATACGCAGTATTTT; cdr3_aa: CSARASGRLTDTQYF
j_call: TRBJ1-2; v_call: TRBV30; d_call: -; clone_size: many; cdr3_nt: TGTGCCTGGAGTTACGGCGGATACTATGGCTACACCTTC; cdr3_aa: CAWSYGGYYGYTF
j_call: TRBJ2-7; v_call: TRBV5-8; d_call: TRBD2; clone_size: many; cdr3_nt: TGTGCCAGCAGCTTTCGGGCTAGCGGGAGCTACGAGCAGTACTTC; cdr3_aa: CASSFRASGSYEQYF
j_call: TRBJ2-5; v_call: TRBV20-1; d_call: -; clone_size: -; cdr3_nt: TGCAGTGCTAGAGATCAGGGGCCGGAGACCCAGTACTTC; cdr3_aa: CSARDQGPETQYF
j_call: TRBJ1-4; v_call: TRBV4-2; d_call: -; clone_size: -; cdr3_nt: TGTGCCAGCAGCCAAGATGCTGCAACTAATGAAAAACTGTTTTTT; cdr3_aa: CASSQDAATNEKLFF
j_call: TRBJ2-3; v_call: TRBV6-4; d_call: TRBD2; clone_size: few; cdr3_nt: TGTGCCAGCAGTGTAACGGCGGGAGACACAGATACGCAGTATTTT; cdr3_aa: CASSVTAGDTDTQYF
j_call: TRBJ2-7; v_call: TRBV28; d_call: -; clone_size: many; cdr3_nt: TGTGCCAGCAGAAAGACAGTTTCCTACGAGCAGTACTTC; cdr3_aa: CASRKTVSYEQYF
j_call: TRBJ2-1; v_call: TRBV20-1; d_call: -; clone_size: many; cdr3_nt: TGCAGTGCTAGAGTACTATATGATTTCGATGAGCAGTTCTTC; cdr3_aa: CSARVLYDFDEQFF
j_call: TRBJ1-4; v_call: TRBV3-1; d_call: -; clone_size: many; cdr3_nt: TGTGCCAGCAGCCAAGCAGGGGATAATGAAAAACTGTTTTTT; cdr3_aa: CASSQAGDNEKLFF
j_call: TRBJ1-5; v_call: TRBV7-2; d_call: -; clone_size: -; cdr3_nt: TGTGCCAGCAGCTTAGCTGTACGTCAGCCCCAGCATTTT; cdr3_aa: CASSLAVRQPQHF
j_call: TRBJ2-7; v_call: TRBV6-9; d_call: -; clone_size: -; cdr3_nt: TGTGCCAGCAGTTACGGGGTGACAGGCAACGAGCAGTACTTC; cdr3_aa: CASSYGVTGNEQYF
j_call: TRBJ2-7; v_call: TRBV2; d_call: -; clone_size: many; cdr3_nt: TGTGCCAGCAGTGCTCCAGGGGAGCCCTACGAGCAGTACTTC; cdr3_aa: CASSAPGEPYEQYF
j_call: TRBJ2-1; v_call: TRBV7-2; d_call: -; clone_size: many; cdr3_nt: TGTGCCAGCAGCCCAAGGTCGAAGGCGGATGAGCAGTTCTTC; cdr3_aa: CASSPRSKADEQFF
j_call: TRBJ2-2; v_call: TRBV27; d_call: -; clone_size: few; cdr3_nt: TGTGCCAGCAGTTTACTGGGGGGCTCGGGGAAACTGTTTTTT; cdr3_aa: CASSLLGGSGKLFF
j_call: TRBJ2-2; v_call: TRBV29-1; d_call: -; clone_size: few; cdr3_nt: TGCAGCGTGGGGGAGAGCGGGGAGCTGTTTTTT; cdr3_aa: CSVGESGELFF
j_call: TRBJ1-5; v_call: TRBV19; d_call: -; clone_size: -; cdr3_nt: TGTGCCAGTAGTATTGCTGAGGGGAAGCGCAATCAGCCCCAGCATTTT; cdr3_aa: CASSIAEGKRNQPQHF
j_call: TRBJ2-7; v_call: TRBV20-1; d_call: -; clone_size: few; cdr3_nt: TGCAGTGCTAGAGATCTCGTCAGGGTCTACGAGCAGTACTTC; cdr3_aa: CSARDLVRVYEQYF